This TCR beta chain was obtained from a study of control samples from healthy donors and cancer patients. Trimming cost V 0 bases and J 1 base, with 6 bases left between them. CDR1 is SQVTM and CDR2 is ANQGSEA in the germline V gene. CDR3 length: 13 amino acids. TCRdb keeps only in-frame clones here, not all; method: immunoSEQ multiplex PCR. The sample consists of about 170,000 clones, 90% to 95% of them appearing once. This clone came up once. The sequence came from a woman under 40 in good health. The sample taken for sequencing was blood. This chain joins TRBV29-1 and TRBJ1-2; tentatively, D is TRBD1 (5 bases). CDR3 sequence (DNA): TGCAGCGTTGAAGATCAGGGTAACTATGGCTACACCTTC. As protein: CSVEDQGNYGYTF.